These 26 T cell receptor beta chains share one sample of origin, sequenced in a study of beta chain features in type 1 diabetes. Broader study findings: Among patients with Type 1 diabetes, TCRB CDR3s were moderately but significantly shorter in every one of the four CD4+ subsets.

Every bit of the isolated RNA underwent reverse transcription, so sequencing read expressed TCRB transcripts. Sequencing used immunoSEQ multiplex PCR; TCRdb keeps in-frame clones, though not all of them. The data hold some 640,000 clones, with 11% to 15% observed a single time. Their antigens remain unidentified. Sequencing used naive CD4+ T cells from blood. These receptor sequences come from a man aged 18 to 29 with type 1 diabetes.

This clone was recorded a few times. The V and J genes are TRBV19 and TRBJ1-1; 8 bases are shared with TRBD1. V was pared by 4 bases and J by 4 bases, with 5 bases of the junction left unmatched. This CDR3 has 14 amino acids. Germline CDR1 is LNHDA and CDR2 is SQIVND (reference sequence). The CDR3 nucleotides read TGTGCCAGTAGTACAGGACAGGGAGGCACTGAAGCTTTCTTT. Its translation is CASSTGQGGTEAFF.

The CDR3 DNA reads TGCAGCGTTCCTGGACTGGGAAACACCATATATTTT. It yields the protein CSVPGLGNTIYF. The chain combines TRBV29-1 with TRBJ1-3, with unresolved D. The V gene's germline CDR1 is SQVTM and CDR2 ANQGSEA. The CDR3 totals 12 residues. V was cut by 5 bases and J by 4 bases, with 9 bases left in between.

The chain couples TRBV30 to TRBJ2-1, with 12 bases fitting TRBD2. The J segment lost 7 bases and the V segment lost 0 bases, leaving 4 bases of the junction unmatched. This CDR3 contains 15 residues. Germline assignment: CDR1 GTSNPN and CDR2 SVGIG (reference sequence). The CDR3 loop is CAWSVGLAGMNEQFF. In nucleotides, the CDR3 is TGTGCCTGGAGTGTTGGACTAGCGGGGATGAATGAGCAGTTCTTC.

This clone showed up just a few times. This sequence joins TRBV7-9 and TRBJ2-1; TRBD1 matches 7 bases. Germline CDR1 and CDR2: SEHNR and FQNEAQ (reference sequence). This CDR3 comprises 13 residues. Trimming cost V 5 bases and J 10 bases; bases outside gene matches: 8. The DNA of the CDR3 is TGTGCCAGCAGCCTATCGGGACAGTGGGAGCAGTTCTTC. Translating gives CASSLSGQWEQFF.

The genes are TRBV29-1 and TRBJ2-3; D remains unclear. Germline V gene sequence: CDR1 SQVTM, CDR2 ANQGSEA. The CDR3 runs to 11 residues. The V end was cut by 2 bases, the J end by 4 bases, with 4 bases between. The chain's CDR3 is CSVERSDTQYF. In DNA, the CDR3 is TGCAGCGTTGAAAGATCAGATACGCAGTATTTT.

This clone was seen only a few times. This rearrangement joins TRBV28 to TRBJ2-3; D perhaps matches TRBD1 (6 bases). The CDR3 length is 16 residues. The ends were cut back, 7 bases at V and 0 bases at J, with 17 bases in the middle. Germline CDR1 is MDHEN and CDR2 is SYDVKM. The CDR3 DNA is TGTGCCAGCACTCTCGGTGGGGGCTCAAGCACAGATACGCAGTATTTT. This encodes CASTLGGGSSTDTQYF.

This clone was seen a handful of times. This sequence joins TRBV20-1 and TRBJ2-2; D unclear. CDR3 length: 11 residues. From germline, CDR1 is DFQATT and CDR2 SNEGSKA (reference sequence). Trimming cost V 8 bases and J 6 bases, with 10 bases left between them. The CDR3 sequence is CSSGGAGELFF. The CDR3 DNA reads as TGCAGTAGTGGTGGGGCCGGGGAGCTGTTTTTT.

The chain couples TRBV4-2 to TRBJ1-2, with 9 nucleotides matching TRBD1. This CDR3 comprises 18 residues. The germline V gene has CDR1 LGHNA and CDR2 YNFKEQ. J lost 7 bases, V lost 0 bases, and 15 bases had no gene match. CDR3 in DNA: TGTGCCAGCAGCCAAGATACCGTGATACGGGGACAGGGATCTGGCTACACCTTC. The encoded protein is CASSQDTVIRGQGSGYTF.

This chain joins TRBV6-5 and TRBJ2-5, with 7 positions matching TRBD2. In germline, CDR1 is MNHEY, CDR2 SVGAGI. This CDR3 has 16 amino acids. After removal of 1 base from V and 4 bases from J, the junction contained 9 bases not matched to a gene. The chain's CDR3 is CASSYYSGTQGETQYF. In nucleotides, the CDR3 is TGTGCCAGCAGTTACTACAGCGGGACTCAAGGAGAGACCCAGTACTTC.

This clone was seen more than once but under ten times. The J gene is TRBJ2-4, the V gene TRBV6-5; D is undetermined. The CDR3 extends over 12 amino acids. Trimming shortened V by 11 bases and J by 0 bases, and 8 bases separated the two germline ends. Germline lookup yields CDR1 MNHEY and CDR2 SVGAGI. The CDR3, as DNA: TGTGCCGCAGGAGAAGCCAAAAACATTCAGTACTTC. It specifies CAAGEAKNIQYF.

J is TRBJ2-5 and V is TRBV28; TRBD2 aligns across 7 bases. The CDR3 length is 14 residues. Germline-derived CDR1 and CDR2 are MDHEN and SYDVKM. V was pared by 8 bases and J by 4 bases, with 10 bases of the junction left unmatched. The CDR3 sequence: CASALGGERETQYF. DNA for the CDR3: TGTGCCAGCGCGCTGGGAGGGGAAAGAGAGACCCAGTACTTC.

The genes are TRBV30 and TRBJ2-7, with 8 bases identical to TRBD2. Trimming at V came to 5 bases and at J to 1 base, leaving 4 bases not matched to a gene. The CDR3 spans 13 residues. From germline, CDR1 is GTSNPN and CDR2 SVGIG (reference sequence). CDR3 nucleotide sequence: TGTGCCTGGGTAAGCGGGAGTTCCTACGAGCAGTACTTC. Protein product: CAWVSGSSYEQYF.

For this clone: Mismatch with germline at one junction end may stem from a read error. The same CDR3 arises from other DNA sequences in this sample as well. The rearrangement uses TRBV7-7 and TRBJ2-5; the D gene could be TRBD1 or TRBD2 (6 bases each). Per the germline V gene, CDR1 is SSHAT and CDR2 is FNYEAQ (reference sequence). CDR3 size: 15 residues. The CDR3 loop reads CASSLGGTPQETQYF. CDR3 nucleotides: TGTGCTAGCAGCTTAGGGGGGACACCCCAAGAGACCCAGTACTTC.

The chain links TRBV29-1 to TRBJ2-3; D is uncertain. Germline CDR1 and CDR2: SQVTM and ANQGSEA. The CDR3 length is 14 residues. Between the trimmed V and J ends, which lost 7 bases and 1 base, there was a span of 15 bases. The CDR3 region has the DNA TGCAGCGCAGCACAGAAACTCCGCACAGATACGCAGTATTTT. It is translated as CSAAQKLRTDTQYF.

As for this clone: This sample also contains other DNA sequences that code for the same CDR3. The chain uses TRBV18 and TRBJ1-5; TRBD1 might be the D (5 bases). V was pared by 2 bases and J by 0 bases, with 8 bases between. Germline CDR1 and CDR2: KGHSH and LQKENI. There are 15 residues in the CDR3. CDR3 sequence reads: CASSPRGNSNQPQHF. In DNA form, the CDR3 reads TGTGCCAGCTCACCAAGGGGAAATAGCAATCAGCCCCAGCATTTT. Supplemented by reference TRBV18 and TRBJ1-5, the full variable domain reads NAGVMQNPRHLVRRRGQEARLRCSPMKGHSHVYWYRQLPEEGLKFMVYLQKENIIDESGMPKERFSAEFPKEGPSILRIQQVVRGDSAAYFCASSPRGNSNQPQHFGDGTRLSIL.

V usage is TRBV11-2 and J usage is TRBJ2-6, with 10 bases identical to TRBD1. The junction had 3 bases not matched to a gene; V was cut back by 4 bases and J by 0 bases. The germline V gene has CDR1 SGHAT and CDR2 FQNNGV. The length of the CDR3 is 17 residues. CDR3 nucleotide sequence: TGTGCCAGCAGCTCGGGACAGGGGCGCTCTGGGGCCAACGTCCTGACTTTC. As protein: CASSSGQGRSGANVLTF.

This clone was detected a few times. The rearrangement uses TRBV28 and TRBJ1-6, with D unresolved. Germline V lookup: CDR1 MDHEN, CDR2 SYDVKM. This CDR3 contains 14 residues. V shed 6 bases and J shed 6 bases, with 12 bases lying between them. CDR3 loop: CASSPIPTNSPLHF. Written as DNA, the CDR3 is TGTGCCAGCAGCCCCATCCCCACTAATTCACCCCTCCACTTT. The complete variable domain, with remaining parts taken from reference TRBV28 and TRBJ1-6, reads DVKVTQSSRYLVKRTGEKVFLECVQDMDHENMFWYRQDPGLGLRLIYFSYDVKMKEKGDIPEGYSVSREKKERFSLILESASTNQTSMYLCASSPIPTNSPLHFGNGTRLTVT.

This clone was picked up a small number of times. The CDR3: CASSVGPSGSTDTQYF. As DNA, the CDR3 is TGTGCCAGCAGCGTAGGCCCTAGCGGGAGCACAGATACGCAGTATTTT. The V call is TRBV9, the J call TRBJ2-3; 8 positions match TRBD2. Germline V gene sequence: CDR1 SGDLS, CDR2 YYNGEE. V shed 0 bases and J 0 bases; nucleotides not matched to a gene: 3. CDR3 length: 16 amino acids.

The chain couples TRBV4-2 to TRBJ2-7; 8 bases line up with TRBD2. Germline CDR1 and CDR2: LGHNA and YNFKEQ. The length of the CDR3 is 17 residues. V was pared by 4 bases and J by 5 bases, with 16 bases of the junction left unmatched. The CDR3 region is CASSLMTFGLATDEQYF. Written as DNA, the CDR3 is TGTGCCAGCAGCCTTATGACCTTCGGACTAGCAACGGACGAGCAGTACTTC.

The V call is TRBV21-1, the J call TRBJ2-4; the DNA was not used to check the table's D call, TRBD2. TRBV21-1 is a pseudogene. This CDR3 is 17 amino acids long. The CDR3 DNA sequence: TGTGCCAGCAGCAAACTACTGGGGAGTCGGTCCAAAAACATTCAGTACTTC. Translation gives CASSKLLGSRSKNIQYF.

The table lists this clone with a few counts. The chain links TRBV5-4 to TRBJ2-3; D not certain. The CDR3 runs 12 residues. The ends were cut back, 3 bases at V and 9 bases at J, with 11 bases in the middle. Germline V gene data show CDR1 as SGHNT and CDR2 as YYREEE (reference sequence). The CDR3 loop reads CASSSGRSTQYF. DNA for the CDR3: TGTGCCAGCAGCTCCGGGCGGAGCACGCAGTATTTT.

This clone was seen a handful of times. The V call is TRBV7-9, the J call TRBJ2-1, with TRBD2 matching 9 bases. CDR3 length: 17 residues. The V gene's germline CDR1 is SEHNR and CDR2 FQNEAQ (reference sequence). V lost 5 bases and J lost 5; bases outside the gene matches: 13. As DNA, the CDR3 is TGTGCCAGCAGCCCCCGCATGTTGACTAGCGGAAACAATGAGCAGTTCTTC. It translates to CASSPRMLTSGNNEQFF.

CDR3 in DNA: TGTGCCAGCAGCTTGGGGGGGCCCGTTAACTATGGCTACACCTTC. Translating it yields CASSLGGPVNYGYTF. This sequence joins TRBV5-4 and TRBJ1-2; possible D gene TRBD1, 6 bases. V gave up 0 bases and J gave up 1 base, with 10 bases separating them. The CDR3 loop spans 15 amino acids. Germline-derived CDR1 and CDR2 are SGHNT and YYREEE (reference sequence).

There are a few counts of this clone. The rearrangement joins TRBV18 to TRBJ2-3; TRBD2 matches at 12 bases. The V segment lost 3 bases and the J segment 10 bases; nucleotides outside the gene matches: 5. This CDR3 spans 14 amino acids. Per germline, CDR1 KGHSH and CDR2 LQKENI. The CDR3 sequence is CASSPETSGGPQYF. CDR3 nucleotides: TGTGCCAGCTCACCGGAGACTAGCGGGGGCCCGCAGTATTTT. The whole variable domain, filled in from reference TRBV18 and TRBJ2-3, reads NAGVMQNPRHLVRRRGQEARLRCSPMKGHSHVYWYRQLPEEGLKFMVYLQKENIIDESGMPKERFSAEFPKEGPSILRIQQVVRGDSAAYFCASSPETSGGPQYFGPGTRLTVL.

This clone was seen only a few times. The genes are TRBV9 and TRBJ2-2; 10 nucleotides line up with TRBD2. The V and J ends lost 2 bases and 7 bases, in that order; junction bases with no gene match: 11. This CDR3 has 17 amino acids. Germline V gene data show CDR1 as SGDLS and CDR2 as YYNGEE. The CDR3 bases are TGTGCCAGCAGCGTCATCGCTAGCGGGAGCTTCGGCGGGGAGCTGTTTTTT. Protein: CASSVIASGSFGGELFF. The whole variable domain, remainder taken from reference TRBV9 and TRBJ2-2, is DSGVTQTPKHLITATGQRVTLRCSPRSGDLSVYWYQQSLDQGLQFLIQYYNGEERAKGNILERFSAQQFPDLHSELNLSSLELGDSALYFCASSVIASGSFGGELFFGEGSRLTVL.

The CDR3 DNA follows: TGTGCCAGCAGTGAATCCTACGGCTCCTACAATGAGCAGTTCTTC. Translated: CASSESYGSYNEQFF. The V call is TRBV25-1, the J call TRBJ2-1; D is uncertain. Trimming left V 1 base short and J 0 bases short, with 7 bases between. CDR3 size: 15 residues. The germline CDR1 and CDR2 sequences are MGHDK and SYGVNS.